The table lists the clone carrying this T cell receptor beta chain with a few counts. TCR beta sequencing covered blood CD8+ and CD4+ T cells. The multiple sclerosis controls comprised treatment-naive patients whose relapsing-remitting disease was stable or active. TEMRA cells were FACS-enriched and CD8+ and CD4+ T cells negatively isolated. The CDR3 covers 15 residues. Germline assignment: CDR1 SEHNR and CDR2 FQNEAQ (reference sequence). The V and J ends lost 0 bases and 2 bases respectively, with 5 bases between them. The data were obtained in a study of CD8 T cells in Susac syndrome. An input of roughly 0.5 to 1 ug of RNA was subjected to reverse transcription using random hexamers. The method of amplification for TCR beta CDR3 was immunoSEQ multiplex PCR, covering 54 Vbeta and 13 Jbeta. TCRdb analysed the immunoSEQ multiplex PCR reads with MiXCR anew, one entry per CDR3 protein. The sample lists approximately 180,000 distinct CDR3 sequences; over 85% were seen once.

This chain connects TRBV7-9 to TRBJ2-6; TRBD1 might be the D (5 bases). Source material: CD4+ T cells from PBMCs. The sequence derives from a human donor with multiple sclerosis. The CDR3 region is CASSLAGAGANVLTF. The CDR3 nucleotides are TGTGCCAGCAGCTTAGCAGGGGCTGGGGCCAACGTCCTGACTTTC.